The 27 T cell receptor beta chains listed next were all sequenced from one sample in a study of T cell repertoires in cytomegalovirus infection. TCRdb analysed the reads with MiXCR anew, one entry per CDR3 protein. This sample yields about a million distinct CDR3 sequences, of which roughly 31% are seen a single time; 13% belongs to the top ten. Antigens of these TCRs are unknown. Source: cultured CD8+ T cells from PBMCs, taken from culture after CMV antigen stimulation. Every receptor here comes from a human donor in good health (CMV status not recorded). Some clones in this sample may be carry-over from other donors' samples.

The chain uses TRBV10-3 and TRBJ2-7, with D possibly matching TRBD2 (6 bases). In germline, CDR1 is ENHRY, CDR2 SYGVKD. V shed 4 bases and J shed 6 bases, with 10 bases lying between them. The CDR3 spans 12 residues. The CDR3 coding sequence is TGTGCCATCAGTGGGGGGGACGGCGAGCAGTACGTC. Its protein product is CAISGGDGEQYV.

V and J are TRBV6-8 and TRBJ2-1; no clear D. CDR1 is MNHGY, CDR2 SAAAGT, per germline. V was pared by 0 bases and J by 6 bases, with 18 bases between. The CDR3 is made up of 17 amino acids. As DNA, the CDR3 is TGTGCCAGCAGTTACTCGGGTTCGACACAAATTGCCAATGAGCAGTTCTTC. It codes for CASSYSGSTQIANEQFF.

This clonotype was seen at least ten times. The chain employs TRBV27 and TRBJ1-1; 8 bases align to TRBD1. The CDR3 has 14 residues. The germline V gene encodes CDR1 MNHEY and CDR2 SMNVEV (reference sequence). J lost 4 bases, V lost 6 bases, and 7 bases had no gene match. CDR3 sequence: CASSFITGGTEAFF. The CDR3 bases are TGTGCCAGCAGCTTTATAACAGGGGGCACTGAAGCTTTCTTT.

This clonotype was picked up many times. The chain links TRBV7-2 to TRBJ2-7; TRBD1 agrees at 7 bases. The length of the CDR3 is 14 residues. Germline-derived CDR1 and CDR2 are SGHTA and FQGNSA. J gave up 5 bases and V 4 bases, and 8 bases lay outside the gene matches. The CDR3 loop reads CASSWDSYSDEQYF. CDR3 sequence (DNA): TGTGCCAGCAGCTGGGACAGCTACTCGGACGAGCAGTACTTC.

The V gene is TRBV27, the J gene TRBJ1-1; unclear D gene. The V end lost 3 bases, the J end lost 5 bases, and 10 bases lay between the germline ends. Germline assignment: CDR1 MNHEY and CDR2 SMNVEV (reference sequence). This CDR3 region has 13 residues. The CDR3 protein is CASSFGRMTEAFF. The CDR3 DNA follows: TGTGCCAGCAGTTTCGGGAGGATGACTGAAGCTTTCTTT.

The V and J genes are TRBV7-9 and TRBJ2-7; 13 bases map to TRBD2. After removal of 5 bases from V and 6 bases from J, the junction contained 7 bases not matched to a gene. The CDR3 runs 15 residues. The V gene's germline CDR1 is SEHNR and CDR2 FQNEAQ (reference sequence). CDR3 sequence (DNA): TGTGCCAGCAGCAAGACCGGGACTAGCGGGGTCGAGCAGTACTTC. Translation gives CASSKTGTSGVEQYF.

The chain employs TRBV7-9 and TRBJ2-5, with 7 nucleotides matching TRBD2. V shed 5 bases and J 5 bases; nucleotides not matched to a gene: 8. Germline values: CDR1 SEHNR, CDR2 FQNEAQ (reference sequence). The CDR3 runs to 14 residues. CDR3 sequence (DNA): TGTGCCAGCAGCCCCAGCGGGACGGGGGAGACCCAGTACTTC. It yields the protein CASSPSGTGETQYF.

This clonotype was counted many times. The chain employs TRBV7-8 and TRBJ2-1; D is undetermined. V lost 1 base and J 1 base, leaving 11 bases between the germline ends. Germline V gene data show CDR1 as SGHVS and CDR2 as FQNEAQ. CDR3 size: 16 residues. This CDR3 reads CASSLVPASSYNEQFF. DNA of the CDR3: TGTGCCAGCAGCTTAGTGCCAGCGTCGTCCTACAATGAGCAGTTCTTC.

This clonotype has ten or more counts. The CDR3 DNA is TGTGCCAGCAGCTTAGACAGATATAACTATGGCTACACCTTC. Its translation: CASSLDRYNYGYTF. The chain recombines TRBV7-9 with TRBJ1-2; D gene uncertain. V was pared by 1 base and J by 1 base, with 7 bases between. This CDR3 has 14 amino acids. CDR1 and CDR2 from the germline V gene are SEHNR and FQNEAQ (reference sequence).

This clonotype was seen ten or more times. This chain connects TRBV4-1 to TRBJ1-1; D remains unclear. Per the germline V gene, CDR1 is MGHRA and CDR2 is YSYEKL. This CDR3 region has 13 residues. The ends were cut back, 2 bases at V and 9 bases at J, with 13 bases in the middle. The CDR3 nucleotides read TGCGCCAGCAGCCAACCCGCCCCACTGCAAGCTTTCTTT. The encoded protein is CASSQPAPLQAFF.

This clonotype appeared a few times. V gene TRBV7-8 combines with J gene TRBJ2-1; the match to TRBD2 covers 7 bases. Losses at the gene ends were 0 bases for V and 8 bases for J; bases not matched to a gene: 4. This CDR3 is 14 amino acids long. Germline CDR1 is SGHVS and CDR2 is FQNEAQ. As DNA, the CDR3 is TGTGCCAGCAGCTTAGCATGGCTAGCGGATGAGCAGTTCTTC. This translates into CASSLAWLADEQFF.

V is TRBV11-2 and J is TRBJ2-2; TRBD1 matches 10 bases. Germline CDR1 SGHAT, CDR2 FQNNGV. J lost 3 bases, V lost 5 bases, and 18 bases had no gene match. CDR3 length equals 20 residues. The CDR3 DNA reads TGTGCCAGCAGCCCCCGGACCGGGACAGGGGTCCGGGGTGACACCGGGGAGCTGTTTTTT. Its translation is CASSPRTGTGVRGDTGELFF. The variable domain in full, with the rest retrieved from reference TRBV11-2 and TRBJ2-2, is EAGVAQSPRYKIIEKRQSVAFWCNPISGHATLYWYQQILGQGPKLLIQFQNNGVVDDSQLPKDRFSAERLKGVDSTLKIQPAKLEDSAVYLCASSPRTGTGVRGDTGELFFGEGSRLTVL.

The chain joins TRBV4-1 to TRBJ2-2; 7 bases agree with TRBD1. The V segment lost 1 base and the J segment 7 bases; nucleotides outside the gene matches: 12. CDR1 and CDR2 (germline): MGHRA, YSYEKL. The CDR3 sequence is 17 residues long. The CDR3 protein is CASSQGGGREIFGELFF. The DNA of the CDR3 is TGCGCCAGCAGCCAAGGAGGGGGCAGGGAAATTTTCGGGGAGCTGTTTTTT.

The chain recombines TRBV7-9 with TRBJ2-1; maybe TRBD2 (6 bases). V lost 6 bases, J lost 7 bases, and 19 bases lay in between. Germline V gene data show CDR1 as SEHNR and CDR2 as FQNEAQ (reference sequence). CDR3 size: 15 residues. The DNA of the CDR3 is TGTGCCAGCAGTCACCCTGGGACTGCCACTAATGAGCAGTTCTTC. Protein product: CASSHPGTATNEQFF.

In the case of this clonotype: With a much larger clone just one base away, this may be a read error. The chain couples TRBV7-9 to TRBJ2-2; TRBD1 matches 9 bases. The CDR3 covers 16 residues. CDR1 is SEHNR, CDR2 FQNEAQ, per germline (reference sequence). Losses at the gene ends were 5 bases for V and 2 bases for J; bases not matched to a gene: 6. The CDR3 nucleotides are TGTGCCAGCAGCCCGTGGGACAGGGCCAACACCGGGGAGCTGTTTTTT. Translating gives CASSPWDRANTGELFF.

This clonotype has just a few counts. This chain connects TRBV10-3 to TRBJ2-5, with a possible D match to TRBD2 (7 bases). The germline V and J ends were trimmed by 3 bases and 5 bases, with 16 bases remaining between them. The CDR3 sequence is 15 residues long. CDR1 and CDR2 (germline): ENHRY, SYGVKD. The CDR3 DNA sequence: TGTGCCATCAGTGACGGAGGGGGGGTGAAGGAGACCCAGTACTTC. Its protein is CAISDGGGVKETQYF.

This chain links TRBV18 with TRBJ1-1, with TRBD1 identical over 7 bases. V shed 6 bases, J shed 6 bases, and the junction held 4 bases outside the gene matches. Germline V gene lookup returns CDR1 KGHSH and CDR2 LQKENI. The CDR3 has 12 amino acids. Written as DNA, the CDR3 is TGTGCCAGCTCGACGGGACAGCCTGAAGCTTTCTTT. This sequence encodes CASSTGQPEAFF.

The chain carries TRBV11-1 and TRBJ1-1; D remains ambiguous. Germline loops: CDR1 SGHAT, CDR2 FQDESV (reference sequence). This CDR3 is 13 amino acids long. The V end was cut by 2 bases, the J end by 3 bases, with 7 bases between. CDR3 nucleotides: TGTGCCAGCAGCTTAATATTGGACACTGAAGCTTTCTTT. It codes for CASSLILDTEAFF. Full variable domain (remainder filled in from reference TRBV11-1 and TRBJ1-1): EAEVAQSPRYKITEKSQAVAFWCDPISGHATLYWYRQILGQGPELLVQFQDESVVDDSQLPKDRFSAERLKGVDSTLKIQPAELGDSAMYLCASSLILDTEAFFGQGTRLTVV.

This clonotype was observed a few times. V is TRBV13 and J is TRBJ2-2, with D perhaps matching TRBD2 (5 bases). The CDR3 has 13 residues. V lost 4 bases and J 7 bases, leaving 10 bases between the germline ends. The V gene's germline CDR1 is PRHDT and CDR2 FYEKMQ (reference sequence). The CDR3 is CASSSEGNGELFF. The CDR3 DNA reads as TGTGCCAGCAGCTCCGAGGGCAACGGGGAGCTGTTTTTT. Full variable domain (remainder filled in from reference TRBV13 and TRBJ2-2): AAGVIQSPRHLIKEKRETATLKCYPIPRHDTVYWYQQGPGQDPQFLISFYEKMQSDKGSIPDRFSAQQFSDYHSELNMSSLELGDSALYFCASSSEGNGELFFGEGSRLTVL.

This clonotype occurred a few times. This chain joins TRBV4-1 and TRBJ1-2; TRBD1 matches at 7 bases. This CDR3 is built from 13 residues. Germline CDR1 MGHRA, CDR2 YSYEKL. V was clipped by 0 bases and J by 6 bases; unmatched bases: 1. CDR3 residues: CASSQDRGNGYTF. The CDR3 coding sequence is TGCGCCAGCAGCCAAGACAGGGGGAATGGCTACACCTTC.

The chain uses TRBV4-1 and TRBJ1-1; 9 bases agree with TRBD1. The V segment lost 5 bases and the J segment 5 bases; nucleotides outside the gene matches: 12. This CDR3 is 16 amino acids long. Germline lookup yields CDR1 MGHRA and CDR2 YSYEKL. The CDR3 protein is CASSDNKGTGKTEAFF. The CDR3 bases are TGCGCCAGCAGCGATAATAAAGGGACAGGGAAGACTGAAGCTTTCTTT.

This clonotype was seen just once. This chain connects TRBV11-1 to TRBJ2-1; possibly TRBD1 or TRBD2 for D (5 bases each). The CDR3 has 16 amino acids. Per the germline V gene, CDR1 is SGHAT and CDR2 is FQDESV (reference sequence). V lost 6 bases, J lost 8 bases, and 23 bases lay in between. The CDR3 here is CASSLRRGQGFYEQFF. The CDR3 coding sequence is TGTGCCAGCAGTTTGAGACGGGGCCAGGGTTTTTATGAGCAGTTCTTC.

The sample holds many counts of this clonotype. The chain carries TRBV7-6 and TRBJ2-1, with D perhaps being TRBD1 or TRBD2 (5 bases each). V dropped 5 bases and J dropped 8 bases, with 19 bases sitting between them. CDR1 is SGHVS, CDR2 FNYEAQ, per germline. The CDR3 runs 15 residues. CDR3 protein: CASSPWDPRGDEQFF. The CDR3 region has the DNA TGTGCCAGCAGCCCGTGGGACCCAAGAGGGGATGAGCAGTTCTTC. The whole variable domain, filled in from reference TRBV7-6 and TRBJ2-1, reads GAGVSQSPRYKVTKRGQDVALRCDPISGHVSLYWYRQALGQGPEFLTYFNYEAQQDKSGLPNDRFSAERPEGSISTLTIQRTEQRDSAMYRCASSPWDPRGDEQFFGPGTRLTVL.

The chain is built from TRBV19 and TRBJ2-4; D may be TRBD1 (5 bases). V was clipped by 5 bases and J by 3 bases, with 14 bases between them. The CDR3 consists of 15 residues. Germline values: CDR1 LNHDA, CDR2 SQIVND (reference sequence). This CDR3 reads CASSLRDRVKNIQYF. As DNA, the CDR3 is TGTGCCAGTAGTCTCAGGGATAGAGTCAAAAACATTCAGTACTTC. The variable domain in full, with the rest retrieved from reference TRBV19 and TRBJ2-4, is DGGITQSPKYLFRKEGQNVTLSCEQNLNHDAMYWYRQDPGQGLRLIYYSQIVNDFQKGDIAEGYSVSREKKESFPLTVTSAQKNPTAFYLCASSLRDRVKNIQYFGAGTRLSVL.

V is TRBV13 and J is TRBJ2-5; TRBD1 is a possible D gene (5 bases). The germline V gene encodes CDR1 PRHDT and CDR2 FYEKMQ (reference sequence). Deletions cut 5 bases from V and 10 bases from J, with 14 bases between. The CDR3 totals 12 residues. CDR3 nucleotides: TGTGCCAGCAGCCCTGGCCCCCAGGGCCAGTACTTC. This gives the protein CASSPGPQGQYF.

This clonotype was detected ten times or more. The gene calls are TRBV7-8 and TRBJ2-4; 8 bases align to TRBD1. The CDR3 runs to 13 residues. Trimming took 5 bases from V and 7 from J; bases not matched to a gene: 4. In germline, CDR1 is SGHVS, CDR2 FQNEAQ. Here the CDR3 DNA reads TGTGCCAGCAGCACGACAGGGGCGAACATTCAGTACTTC. As protein: CASSTTGANIQYF.

This clonotype appeared a few times. The V gene is TRBV12-3 or TRBV12-4, the J gene TRBJ1-1, with a weak D call TRBD1 (5 bases). The CDR3 runs to 17 residues. Trimming took 1 base from V and 4 from J, leaving 19 bases between them. CDR3 in DNA: TGTGCCAGCAGTTTAGGTCAGGGAGTGTTTAATAGCACTGAAGCTTTCTTT. Protein: CASSLGQGVFNSTEAFF.